The 8 T cell receptor beta chains below were found in one sample sequenced in a study of blood T cell repertoires in COVID-19. The repertoire was sequenced with immunoSEQ multiplex PCR; TCRdb's copy has only in-frame clones and lacks some. The table includes about 240,000 clones, around 87% detected once. The sequenced material came from PBMCs or T cells enriched from blood (not recorded which). The source of these receptors is a woman between 40 and 55 years old with acute COVID-19.

CDR3: CASSHSGPYEQFF. The CDR3 DNA reads TGTGCCAGCAGTCATAGCGGCCCTTATGAGCAGTTCTTC. The gene calls are TRBV25-1 and TRBJ2-1, with D possibly being TRBD2 (6 bases). Trimming left V 5 bases short and J 8 bases short, with 13 bases between. The CDR3 runs to 13 residues. The germline V gene encodes CDR1 MGHDK and CDR2 SYGVNS.

This clone occurred once. The genes are TRBV24-1 and TRBJ2-5, with D possibly being TRBD2 (5 bases). The CDR3 extends over 14 amino acids. Germline V CDR1 and CDR2: KGHDR, SFDVKD. V lost 4 bases, J lost 7 bases, and 15 bases lay in between. CDR3 residues: CATSDPGREWTQYF. Here the CDR3 DNA reads TGTGCCACCAGTGACCCCGGACGGGAATGGACCCAGTACTTC.

The chain couples TRBV4-2 to TRBJ1-2; D may be TRBD1 (6 bases). The CDR3 is 14 amino acids. The V and J ends lost 3 bases and 2 bases respectively, with 10 bases between them. Germline CDR1 reads LGHNA; CDR2 reads YNFKEQ. The chain's CDR3 is CASSHVTGNYGYTF. DNA of the CDR3: TGTGCCAGCAGCCATGTTACAGGGAACTATGGCTACACCTTC.

CDR3 bases: TGTGCCAGCAGCTCAGTTATGGCTGAAGCTTTCTTT. The encoded protein is CASSSVMAEAFF. This chain links TRBV7-9 with TRBJ1-1, with D hard to call. The CDR3 is 12 amino acids. V was cut by 4 bases and J by 6 bases, with 9 bases left in between. Germline loops: CDR1 SEHNR, CDR2 FQNEAQ (reference sequence). Combining the CDR3 with reference TRBV7-9 and TRBJ1-1 gives the whole variable domain DTGVSQNPRHKITKRGQNVTFRCDPISEHNRLYWYRQTLGQGPEFLTYFQNEAQLEKSRLLSDRFSAERPKGSFSTLEIQRTEQGDSAMYLCASSSVMAEAFFGQGTRLTVV.

This chain links TRBV4-2 with TRBJ2-3; 8 nucleotides align to TRBD2. The CDR3 has 14 residues. V lost 2 bases, J lost 3 bases, and 1 base stayed unmatched. Germline loops: CDR1 LGHNA, CDR2 YNFKEQ. CDR3 amino acids: CASSQSGGTDTQYF. CDR3 DNA sequence: TGTGCCAGCAGCCAAAGCGGGGGTACAGATACGCAGTATTTT.

The rearrangement links TRBV6-1 to TRBJ1-4; TRBD1 is a possible D gene (6 bases). Between the trimmed V and J ends, which lost 0 bases and 7 bases, there was a span of 12 bases. This CDR3 has 15 amino acids. Germline V gene sequence: CDR1 MNHNS, CDR2 SASEGT. The CDR3 region has the DNA TGTGCCAGCAGTGAAGCATCAGGGGTTGGTGAAAAACTGTTTTTT. Translation gives CASSEASGVGEKLFF.

This sequence joins TRBV28 and TRBJ1-2; perhaps TRBD1 as D (6 bases). V lost 7 bases, J lost 8 bases, and 23 bases lay in between. Germline V gene lookup returns CDR1 MDHEN and CDR2 SYDVKM. The length of the CDR3 is 15 residues. CDR3 in DNA: TGTGCCAGCACCCCCCAAGCGGCAGGGGCCGGGGGCTACACCTTC. Its translation is CASTPQAAGAGGYTF.

For the CDR3, the DNA is TGTGCCAGCAGTTTTTCCGGACTAGCGGGAGTAACTGATACGCAGTATTTT. It encodes CASSFSGLAGVTDTQYF. The rearrangement links TRBV27 to TRBJ2-3; 13 bases map to TRBD2. The CDR3 is 17 amino acids. Germline V gene data show CDR1 as MNHEY and CDR2 as SMNVEV (reference sequence). V gave up 3 bases and J gave up 6 bases; unmatched junction bases: 9.